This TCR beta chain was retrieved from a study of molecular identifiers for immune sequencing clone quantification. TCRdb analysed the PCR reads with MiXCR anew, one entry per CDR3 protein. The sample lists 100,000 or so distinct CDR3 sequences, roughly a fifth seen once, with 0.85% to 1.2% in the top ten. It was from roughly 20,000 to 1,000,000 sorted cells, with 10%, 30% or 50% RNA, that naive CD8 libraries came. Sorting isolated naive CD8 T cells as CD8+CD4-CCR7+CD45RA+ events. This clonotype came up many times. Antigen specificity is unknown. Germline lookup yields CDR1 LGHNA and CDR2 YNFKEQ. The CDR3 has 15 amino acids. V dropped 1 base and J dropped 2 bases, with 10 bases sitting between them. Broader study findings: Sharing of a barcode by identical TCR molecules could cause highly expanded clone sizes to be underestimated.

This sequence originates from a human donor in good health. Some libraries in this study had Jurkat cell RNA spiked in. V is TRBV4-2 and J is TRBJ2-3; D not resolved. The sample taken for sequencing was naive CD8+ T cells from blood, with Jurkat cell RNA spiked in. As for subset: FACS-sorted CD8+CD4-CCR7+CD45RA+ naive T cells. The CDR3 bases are TGTGCCAGCAGCCAAGTCCTAGAGCCCACAGATACGCAGTATTTT. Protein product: CASSQVLEPTDTQYF.